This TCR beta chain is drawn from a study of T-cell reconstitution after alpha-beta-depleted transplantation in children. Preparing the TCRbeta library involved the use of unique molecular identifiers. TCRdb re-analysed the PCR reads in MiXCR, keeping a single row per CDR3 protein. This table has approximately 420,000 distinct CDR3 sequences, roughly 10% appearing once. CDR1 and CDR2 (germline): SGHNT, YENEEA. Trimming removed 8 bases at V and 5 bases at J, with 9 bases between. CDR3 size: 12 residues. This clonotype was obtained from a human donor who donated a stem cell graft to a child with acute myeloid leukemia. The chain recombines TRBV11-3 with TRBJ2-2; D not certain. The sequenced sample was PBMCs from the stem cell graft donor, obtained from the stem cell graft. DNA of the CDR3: TGTGCCAGCGCGGTCACGACCGGGGAGCTGTTTTTT. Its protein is CASAVTTGELFF.